A selection of T cell receptor beta chains follows, all from one sample in a study of OX40 agonist ivuxolimab in advanced cancers. TCRdb's copy holds only in-frame clones and misses some; the assay was immunoSEQ multiplex PCR. The sample records about 40,000 clones, just over 85% being singletons. The sample here was CD4+ or CD8+ T cells sorted from blood, taken in a trial of the OX40 agonist ivuxolimab. These TCRs come from an adult with an advanced solid tumor such as melanoma, head and neck, liver or kidney cancer. Each CDR3 is given with its conserved first and last residue. The order of the fields is V gene, clone size, CDR3 protein. Some rows have no size entry. The others give once, few or many, or a class for an expanded clone.

>TRBV19|-
CASSWTGLGTDTQYF
>TRBV5-4|-
CASSTSTGELFF
>TRBV13|-
CASRDKEDSYNEQFF
>TRBV11-2|-
CASSVRLAGVNEQFF
>TRBV5-5|-
CASSLTGGESNIQYF
>TRBV27|-
CASSLRGTGYSSEQYF
>TRBV19|-
CASSIFGADTGELFF
>TRBV30|-
CAWNGQADTGELFF
>TRBV4-2|-
CASSQDGDLGNQPQHF
>TRBV25-1|once
CASIAGQTQYF
>TRBV9|few
CASSAHRNSNEKLFF
>TRBV12-5|-
CASGFQTVNGRDTDTQYF
>TRBV2|few
CASSDRGGADTQYF
>TRBV27|-
CASSLSGLAGGLFSYNEQFF
>TRBV5-1|-
CASTPLTVKLETQYF
>TRBV5-4|medium-sized
CASSLHQKDTQYF
>TRBV9|few
CASTGGGADNEQFF
>TRBV7-9|-
CASSLAQGTDTQYF
>TRBV6-5|-
CASSPSGNNEQFF
>TRBV2|once
CASSVEPGTGKTDTQYF
>TRBV7-9|-
CASSWGGLGNEQFF
>TRBV19|-
CASSRDRGENTEAFF
>TRBV7-9|-
CASSLAGTDNQPQHF
>TRBV6-6|once
CASSYEGGGTDTQYF
>TRBV19|-
CASSIRLDKTIYGYTF
>TRBV11-2|-
CASSLLGREVF
>TRBV4-2|-
CASSQPGGLSPLHF
>TRBV4-3|-
CASSQVGFTGELFF
>TRBV29-1|few
CSVVSPLTYEQYF
>TRBV19|-
CASHGTGGSQETQYF
>TRBV15|-
CATRTSGGGNEQFF
>TRBV4-1|-
CASSQQGVNEKLFF
>TRBV7-2|few
CASSIDRGSEAFF